This TCR beta chain was recorded in a study of control samples from healthy donors and cancer patients. CDR1 and CDR2 (germline): SGHRS, YFSETQ. This CDR3 region has 17 residues. Unmatched junction bases numbered 13, after V lost 4 bases and J lost 3 bases. Libraries were prepared by immunoSEQ multiplex PCR; TCRdb keeps only in-frame clonotypes and omits some of them. Among about 410,000 clones listed, roughly 90% were seen once. The sample taken for sequencing was PBMCs. The V and J genes are TRBV5-1 and TRBJ2-5, with 9 nucleotides matching TRBD2. The receptor was isolated from a man aged 35 to 55 with head and neck cancer. The chain's CDR3 is CASSPGGVAGVEETQYF. In nucleotides, the CDR3 is TGCGCCAGCAGCCCGGGGGGGGTAGCGGGAGTGGAAGAGACCCAGTACTTC. The full variable domain, rest sourced from reference TRBV5-1 and TRBJ2-5, is KAGVTQTPRYLIKTRGQQVTLSCSPISGHRSVSWYQQTPGQGLQFLFEYFSETQRNKGNFPGRFSGRQFSNSRSEMNVSTLELGDSALYLCASSPGGVAGVEETQYFGPGTRLLVL.